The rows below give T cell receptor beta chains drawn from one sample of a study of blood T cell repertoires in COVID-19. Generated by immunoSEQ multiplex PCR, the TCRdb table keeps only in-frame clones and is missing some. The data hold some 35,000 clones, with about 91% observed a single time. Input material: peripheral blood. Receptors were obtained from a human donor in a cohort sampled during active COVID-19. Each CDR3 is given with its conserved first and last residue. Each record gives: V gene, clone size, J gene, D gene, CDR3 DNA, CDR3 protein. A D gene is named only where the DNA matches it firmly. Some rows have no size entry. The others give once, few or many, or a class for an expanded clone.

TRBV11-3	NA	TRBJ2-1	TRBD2	TGTGCCAGCAGCTCGCGGGAGACCAGCTCCTACAATGAGCAGTTCTTC	CASSSRETSSYNEQFF
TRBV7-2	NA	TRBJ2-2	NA	TGTGCCAGCAGCTTAGCCGGGAACACCGGGGAGCTGTTTTTT	CASSLAGNTGELFF
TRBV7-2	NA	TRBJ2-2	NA	TGTGCCAGCGCCCCCGGAGGACAGCTAACCGGGGAGCTGTTTTTT	CASAPGGQLTGELFF
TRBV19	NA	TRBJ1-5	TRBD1	TGTGCCAGTAGTATAGCCCCGACAGGGAAGGGGAATCAGCCCCAGCATTTT	CASSIAPTGKGNQPQHF
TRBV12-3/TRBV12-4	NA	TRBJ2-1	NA	TGTGCCAGCAGTTTCATCCCTGGGGGCCAGTTCTTC	CASSFIPGGQFF
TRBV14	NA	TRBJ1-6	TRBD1	TGTGCCAGCAGCCGACAGGACAGGGGTGGTTCACCCCTCCACTTT	CASSRQDRGGSPLHF
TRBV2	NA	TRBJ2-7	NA	TGTGCCAGCAGTGAAGCGGTGGGAGGCCACGAGCAGTACTTC	CASSEAVGGHEQYF
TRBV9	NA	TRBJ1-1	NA	TGTGCCAGCAGCGTAGCTACGGGGGGGAACACTGAAGCTTTCTTT	CASSVATGGNTEAFF
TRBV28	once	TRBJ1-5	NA	TGTGCCAGCCAGGGACGGGGGAATCAGCCCCAGCATTTT	CASQGRGNQPQHF
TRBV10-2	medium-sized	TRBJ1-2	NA	TGCGCCAGCAGGGGACCACAGGGTCTGGTCGCTGGCTACACCTTC	CASRGPQGLVAGYTF
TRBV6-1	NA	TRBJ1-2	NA	TGTGCCAGCAGTGATATCGTATATGGCTACACCTTC	CASSDIVYGYTF
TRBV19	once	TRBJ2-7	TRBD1	TGTGCCAGTAGTAACCAACTCGGACAGGGCAGACCCTACGAGCAGTACTTC	CASSNQLGQGRPYEQYF
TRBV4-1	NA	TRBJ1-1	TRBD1	TGCGCCAGCAGCCAAGCGAGGGGGCTCGGTTTCGAGAACACTGAAGCTTTCTTT	CASSQARGLGFENTEAFF
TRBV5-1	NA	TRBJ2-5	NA	TGCGCCAGCAGCTTGGGGGGGGGCGAGACCCAGTACTTC	CASSLGGGETQYF
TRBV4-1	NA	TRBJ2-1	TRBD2	TGCGCCAGCAGCCAAGAGCTAGCGGATAATGAGCAGTTCTTC	CASSQELADNEQFF
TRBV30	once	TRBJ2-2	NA	TGTGCCTGGAGCCAGACGAACACCGGGGAGCTGTTTTTT	CAWSQTNTGELFF
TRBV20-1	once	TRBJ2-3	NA	TGCAGTGCTAGAAGCGTAGATACGCAGTATTTT	CSARSVDTQYF
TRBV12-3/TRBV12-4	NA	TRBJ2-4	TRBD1	TGTGCCAGCAGTTCCCCGACAGGGTTAAGTCAGTACTTC	CASSSPTGLSQYF
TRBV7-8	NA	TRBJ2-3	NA	TGTGCCAGCAGCTTAAGATCTCGGGGATTAGTCTCAGATACGCAGTATTTT	CASSLRSRGLVSDTQYF
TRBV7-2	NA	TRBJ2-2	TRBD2	TGTGCCAGCAGCTTAAGGCGCCAGCGGGAAAACACCGGGGAGCTGTTTTTT	CASSLRRQRENTGELFF
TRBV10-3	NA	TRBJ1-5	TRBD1	TGTGCCATCAGAGCAGGGGGGAATCAGCCCCAGCATTTT	CAIRAGGNQPQHF
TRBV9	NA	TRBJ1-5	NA	TGTGCCAGCAGCGCAACAGGGAGCAATCAGCCCCAGCATTTT	CASSATGSNQPQHF
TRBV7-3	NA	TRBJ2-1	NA	TGTGCCAGCAGCTCCCTCCCGGGGGAGCAGTTCTTC	CASSSLPGEQFF
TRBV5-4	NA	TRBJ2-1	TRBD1	TGTGCCAGCAGCTTGGAGTTGCAGGGGGCTATCAATGAGCAGTTCTTC	CASSLELQGAINEQFF
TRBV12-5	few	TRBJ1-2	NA	TGTGCTAGTGGTTTGGTACCGGGGAACCTAGCTAACTATGGCTACACCTTC	CASGLVPGNLANYGYTF
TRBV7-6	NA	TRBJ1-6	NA	TGTGCCAGCAGCTTAGACGTGAGGACAGACCGATCACCCCTCCACTTT	CASSLDVRTDRSPLHF
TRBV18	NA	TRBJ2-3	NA	TGTGCCAGCTCACCCCCGGGCACAGATACGCAGTATTTT	CASSPPGTDTQYF
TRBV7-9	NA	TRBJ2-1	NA	TGTGCCAGCAGCTTCGTGGGCCCCTACAATGAGCAGTTCTTC	CASSFVGPYNEQFF
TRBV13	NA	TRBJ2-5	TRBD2	TGTGCCAGCAGCTTGGTGCGGGGGGGCGAGACCCAGTACTTC	CASSLVRGGETQYF
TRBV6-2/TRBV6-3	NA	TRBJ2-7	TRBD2	TGTGCCAGCAGTCTTCTAGCTCGCGGGAGGGCCTCCTACGAGCAGTACTTC	CASSLLARGRASYEQYF
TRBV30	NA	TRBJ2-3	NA	TGTGCCTGGAGTCAGGGAGGACCCACAGATACGCAGTATTTT	CAWSQGGPTDTQYF
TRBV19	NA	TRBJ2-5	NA	TGTGCCAGTAGTCCCCGGGGCCAAGAGACCCAGTACTTC	CASSPRGQETQYF
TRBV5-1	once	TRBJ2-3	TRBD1	TGCGCCAGCAGCTTGGGGACAGGGATTGGTACGCAGTATTTT	CASSLGTGIGTQYF
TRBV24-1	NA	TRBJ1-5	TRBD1	TGTGCCACCAGTGATCCGGGACAGCGCAATCAGCCCCAGCATTTT	CATSDPGQRNQPQHF
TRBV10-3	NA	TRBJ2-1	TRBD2	TGTGCCATCAGGGGCCGACTAGCGGGGATCTACAATGAGCAGTTCTTC	CAIRGRLAGIYNEQFF
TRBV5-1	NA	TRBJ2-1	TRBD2	TGCGCCAGCAGCTTGCTCTGGGAGGGTGAGCAGTTCTTC	CASSLLWEGEQFF
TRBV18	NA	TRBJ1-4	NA	TGTGCCAGCTCACCACGGGGAGATTGGGAAAAACTGTTTTTT	CASSPRGDWEKLFF
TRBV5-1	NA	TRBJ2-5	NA	TGCGCCAGCAGCTTGGCGTACGGCGCGGGGCAAGAGACCCAGTACTTC	CASSLAYGAGQETQYF
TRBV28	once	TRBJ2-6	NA	TGTGCCCCCCCCAGGGAGGTGACTTTC	CAPPREVTF
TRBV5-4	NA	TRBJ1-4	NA	TGTGCCAGCAGCCTCGGGGAGGGTGAAAAACTGTTTTTT	CASSLGEGEKLFF
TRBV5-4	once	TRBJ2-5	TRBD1	TGTGCCAGCAGCCCACATAGCAGGGGGCTTCAAGAGACCCAGTACTTC	CASSPHSRGLQETQYF
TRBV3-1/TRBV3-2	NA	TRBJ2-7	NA	TGTGCCAGCGGAGTCTCCTACGAGCAGTACTTC	CASGVSYEQYF
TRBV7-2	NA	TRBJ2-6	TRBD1	TGTGCCAGCAGCTTAGCGTTTAGTTCTGGACAGGGGACTTCTGGGGCCAACGTCCTGACTTTC	CASSLAFSSGQGTSGANVLTF
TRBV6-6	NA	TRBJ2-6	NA	TGTGCCAGCAGCCACAGCTCCTCTGGGGCCAACGTCCTGACTTTC	CASSHSSSGANVLTF
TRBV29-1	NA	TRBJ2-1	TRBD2	TGCAGCGTTGCAGCGGGGGGGCCCCACAATGAGCAGTTCTTC	CSVAAGGPHNEQFF
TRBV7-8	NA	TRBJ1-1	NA	TGTGCCAGCAGCTTAAACAGGGTGGTGGTGAACACTGAAGCTTTCTTT	CASSLNRVVVNTEAFF
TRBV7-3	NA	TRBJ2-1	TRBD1	TGTGCCAGCAGCTTACAGGGGGCCGGTTGGGGCGATGAGCAGTTCTTC	CASSLQGAGWGDEQFF
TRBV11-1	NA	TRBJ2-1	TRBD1	TGTGCCAGCAGCCCTCGGACAGGGGGGAGGAATGAGCAGTTCTTC	CASSPRTGGRNEQFF